This T cell receptor beta chain originates from a study of tumor-infiltrating lymphocytes in primary liver carcinoma. Study in general: Stage T1-T3 N0M0 and a size of 4.2 to 10 cm characterized the tumors. There were roughly 3.65 to 8 million productive TCRbeta reads per sample, a yield similar across tissue types.

RNA and DNA were co-extracted from approximately 20-30 mg of unsorted bulk tissue. A constant-region primer served to make TCR beta cDNA from roughly 500 ng total RNA. Three rounds of nested multiplex PCR with slightly modified ARM-PCR produced TCR beta libraries. Investigators reported that the first two PCR rounds, at 10 cycles each, used TRBV1-TRBV30 forward primers with a C-beta reverse primer. TCRdb reprocessed the multiplex PCR reads via MiXCR and lists one record per CDR3 protein. The sample has approximately 110,000 distinct CDR3 sequences; 60% to 80% are singletons. Notes on this clonotype: An end of the junction differs from the germline gene, which may be a read error.

CDR3 length equals 14 residues. CDR1 SGHDT and CDR2 YYEEEE come from the germline V gene. J is TRBJ2-6 and V is TRBV5-6; D might be TRBD1 (5 bases). Sequencing was done on a sample of liver tumor tissue from sampling region 3. The subset here: tumor region T3, left-lateral pole. The TCR comes from a woman in her sixties or seventies with primary liver carcinoma and hepatitis B virus infection. In DNA form, the CDR3 reads TGTGCCAGCAGCCTGGGGTCTGGGGCCAACGTCCTGAGTTTC. This gives the protein CASSLGSGANVLSF.